The source of this T cell receptor (beta chain) is a study of cytomegalovirus exposure and HLA in healthy donors (dated 2017 in TCRdb). Regarding the complete study: A later analysis indicated that the 90 to 150 validation repertoires were generated on the platform also employed for the 700 or so repertoires of the first cohort. The study aimed to test whether signatures of past pathogen exposure could be identified by cataloging public T cell receptors. In addition to the first cohort of roughly 670 subjects, a separate validation cohort of approximately 130 different subjects was used. To predict cytomegalovirus infection status, the study combined high-throughput TCR immunosequencing, statistical association of individual TCRs with disease status, and machine learning.

Library preparation employed the immunoSEQ multiplex PCR assay. The original pipeline was this. To diagnose cytomegalovirus status from the catalog of TCR beta chain sequences, a statistical classification framework was built. This immuneACCESS table, as held by TCRdb, lists in-frame sequences with V and J called but not all clones. Of the missing ones, under half trace to an unresolved V gene in checked studies; the others have no known cause. V and J calls and clone size are those listed in that table; D and trimming were worked out from the DNA. This sample has about 180,000 clones in its table, and around nine tenths of those were observed once. The biggest ten clones account for 1.4% of the sample. The donors belonged to the validation cohort of around 120 subjects, which was separate from the approximately 680-subject first cohort. Overall results and qualifications from the work: According to the authors, the approach could potentially be generalized to other disease states and immunological phenotypes. In both the original and validation cohorts, the classifier was reported to diagnose cytomegalovirus status with high specificity and sensitivity. Of the cluster scores, 85% to 95% were above 0 in a later analysis, which found that TCRs clustered in the first cohort also tended to co-occur in the approximately 130 validation repertoires. The validation cohort had no HLA typing available for a later analysis, so co-occurrence within that cohort was assessed over all 120 or so repertoires. In vitro tests confirmed that a few of the cytomegalovirus-associated TCR beta chains recognize cytomegalovirus antigens. Across donors, most TCR sequences were observed very rarely, whereas some public TCRs were present in many individuals. In the study, 150 to 200 TCR beta chains were listed as associated with cytomegalovirus.

Regarding this clone: Which antigen it targets is not known. The input lacks base qualities; no much larger clone sits a single base away.

The germline V end is reduced by 2 bases and the J end by 7 bases; junction bases left unmatched: 8. The germline V gene (reference sequence) gives CDR1 as MNHEY and CDR2 as SMNVEV. The CDR3 has 15 amino acids, counting the end cysteine and phenylalanine. CDR3 DNA is the only sequence kept; it has 45 bases, read in frame from the first base. The receptor chain draws on TRBV27 and TRBJ1-5; 7 central nucleotides agree with TRBD1. The sample was PBMCs. The receptor's source is a woman aged 25 to 39 in good health and CMV-seronegative. Here is the DNA: TGTGCCAGCAGTTTAAAGACAGGGATAGGGCAGCCCCAGCATTTT. It is translated as CASSLKTGIGQPQHF.